This T cell receptor beta chain was recovered during a study of response to subunit inactivated influenza vaccine. Findings of the study overall: Seasonal influenza vaccination, on each occasion, was suggested by the authors to recruit few new T cells.

Between the trimmed V and J ends, which lost 1 base and 7 bases, there was a span of 17 bases. From germline, CDR1 is DFQATT and CDR2 SNEGSKA (reference sequence). The CDR3 consists of 16 residues. Of note for this clonotype: The antigen is not known.

TCRdb redid the calling of the RT-PCR reads with MiXCR, one entry per CDR3 protein. The sample has about 650,000 distinct CDR3 sequences; about a sixth are singletons. The TCR originated in a man between 45 and 60 years old who received an inactivated influenza vaccine. Sequences were derived from PBMCs from blood, sampled about 13 days after vaccination. The chain has TRBV20-1 and TRBJ1-6; D unclear. This CDR3 is CSARGAGVVQNSPLHF. CDR3 nucleotides: TGCAGTGCTAGAGGGGCCGGGGTTGTTCAGAATTCACCCCTCCACTTT.